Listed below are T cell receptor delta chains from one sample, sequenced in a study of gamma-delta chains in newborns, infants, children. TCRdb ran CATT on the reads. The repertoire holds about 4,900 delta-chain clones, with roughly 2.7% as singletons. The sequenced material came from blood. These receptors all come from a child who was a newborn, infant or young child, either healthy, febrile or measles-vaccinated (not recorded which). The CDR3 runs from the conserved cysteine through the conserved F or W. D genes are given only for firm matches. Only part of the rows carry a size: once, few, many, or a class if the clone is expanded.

CDR3 DNA: TGTGCCTGTGACACCGCTTGGTCTGGGGGGTACACCGATAAACTCATCTTT
CDR3 protein: CACDTAWSGGYTDKLIF
J gene: TRDJ1
clone size: -
D gene: TRDD3
V gene: TRDV2

CDR3 DNA: TGTGCCTGTGACATACTGGGGGATAGCTCCTGGGACACCCGACAGATGTTTTTC
CDR3 protein: CACDILGDSSWDTRQMFF
J gene: TRDJ3
clone size: large
D gene: TRDD3
V gene: TRDV2

CDR3 DNA: TGTGCCTGTGACTCACTGGGGGATACAGCACAACTCTTCTTT
CDR3 protein: CACDSLGDTAQLFF
J gene: TRDJ2
clone size: few
D gene: TRDD3
V gene: TRDV2

CDR3 DNA: TGTGCCTGTGACACCCTTACTGGGGGATACGCTTTGACAGCACAACTCTTCTTT
CDR3 protein: CACDTLTGGYALTAQLFF
J gene: TRDJ2
clone size: -
D gene: TRDD3
V gene: TRDV2

CDR3 DNA: TGTGCCTGTGACGTACTGGGGGATACCACAGCACAACTCTTCTTT
CDR3 protein: CACDVLGDTTAQLFF
J gene: TRDJ2
clone size: -
D gene: TRDD3
V gene: TRDV2

CDR3 DNA: TGTGCTCTTGGGGACACCCCGGACGGTACTGGGGGACACACCGATAAACTCATCTTT
CDR3 protein: CALGDTPDGTGGHTDKLIF
J gene: TRDJ1
clone size: few
D gene: TRDD3
V gene: TRDV1

CDR3 DNA: TGTGCTCTTGGGGAATATTCTTCCTACGAGTACTGGGGGATACGCTGGAATAAACTCATCTTT
CDR3 protein: CALGEYSSYEYWGIRWNKLIF
J gene: TRDJ1
clone size: few
D gene: TRDD3
V gene: TRDV1

CDR3 DNA: TGTGCCTGTGAACTACTGGGGGATACGACAGCACAACTCTTCTTT
CDR3 protein: CACELLGDTTAQLFF
J gene: TRDJ2
clone size: few
D gene: TRDD3
V gene: TRDV2

CDR3 DNA: TGTGCTCTTGGGGAACTCTGGGGGATCCCTCCCTCTTTGACAGCACAACTCTTCTTT
CDR3 protein: CALGELWGIPPSLTAQLFF
J gene: TRDJ2
clone size: -
D gene: TRDD3
V gene: TRDV1

CDR3 DNA: TGTGCCTGTGACTATGTACTGGGGGATTGGAAGACAGCACAACTCTTCTTT
CDR3 protein: CACDYVLGDWKTAQLFF
J gene: TRDJ2
clone size: few
D gene: TRDD3
V gene: TRDV2

CDR3 DNA: TGTGCCTGTGACTCCTTACTGGGGGACCGCCCCTCCTGGGACACCCGACAGATGTTTTTC
CDR3 protein: CACDSLLGDRPSWDTRQMFF
J gene: TRDJ3
clone size: few
D gene: TRDD3
V gene: TRDV2

CDR3 DNA: TGTGCCTTTAATCCATTCCCCTTACTGGGGGATACGCCTGATGGCACCGATAAACTCATCTTT
CDR3 protein: CAFNPFPLLGDTPDGTDKLIF
J gene: TRDJ1
clone size: few
D gene: TRDD3
V gene: TRDV3

CDR3 DNA: TGTGCCTGTGACACCGTACTGGGGGATACTGTCGACACCCGACAGATGTTTTTC
CDR3 protein: CACDTVLGDTVDTRQMFF
J gene: TRDJ3
clone size: few
D gene: TRDD3
V gene: TRDV2

CDR3 DNA: TGCGCCTGTGACACCTGGGGGATAGAAAGTAGACCTTGGGACACCCGACAGATGTTTTTC
CDR3 protein: CACDTWGIESRPWDTRQMFF
J gene: TRDJ3
clone size: -
D gene: TRDD3
V gene: TRDV2

CDR3 DNA: TGTGCCTGTGACACCTGGGGGATCCGGCGCGATAAACTCATCTTT
CDR3 protein: CACDTWGIRRDKLIF
J gene: TRDJ1
clone size: few
D gene: TRDD3
V gene: TRDV2

CDR3 DNA: TGTGCCTGTGACACCGTGATGGGGGATACGCGGTGGGACACCCGACAGATGTTTTTC
CDR3 protein: CACDTVMGDTRWDTRQMFF
J gene: TRDJ3
clone size: few
D gene: TRDD3
V gene: TRDV2

CDR3 DNA: TGTGCCTGTGATTCCCTACTGGGGGATACAGCACAACTCTTCTTT
CDR3 protein: CACDSLLGDTAQLFF
J gene: TRDJ2
clone size: medium-sized
D gene: TRDD3
V gene: TRDV2

CDR3 DNA: TGTGCCTGTGACTCCATACTGGGGGATACGCGGTTCACCTGGGACACCCGACAGATGTTTTTC
CDR3 protein: CACDSILGDTRFTWDTRQMFF
J gene: TRDJ3
clone size: few
D gene: TRDD3
V gene: TRDV2

CDR3 DNA: TGTGCCTGTGACGTACTGGGGGATACGAGGACCGATAAACTCATCTTT
CDR3 protein: CACDVLGDTRTDKLIF
J gene: TRDJ1
clone size: medium-sized
D gene: TRDD3
V gene: TRDV2

CDR3 DNA: TGTGCCTGTGACCTCCTACTGGGGGATACGAACTGGGACACCCGACAGATGTTTTTC
CDR3 protein: CACDLLLGDTNWDTRQMFF
J gene: TRDJ3
clone size: -
D gene: TRDD3
V gene: TRDV2

CDR3 DNA: TGTGCCTGTGACGCTACTGGGGGATACCGAGGCTCCTGGGACACCCGACAGATGTTTTTC
CDR3 protein: CACDATGGYRGSWDTRQMFF
J gene: TRDJ3
clone size: -
D gene: TRDD3
V gene: TRDV2

CDR3 DNA: TGTGCCTGTGACTGGGGGGCCAGACCCCTGATCTTT
CDR3 protein: CACDWGARPLIF
J gene: TRDJ4
clone size: -
D gene: -
V gene: TRDV2

CDR3 DNA: TGTGCCTGTGACACTGGGGGATACGCTATGAGTTGGGACACCCGACAGATGTTTTTC
CDR3 protein: CACDTGGYAMSWDTRQMFF
J gene: TRDJ3
clone size: few
D gene: TRDD3
V gene: TRDV2

CDR3 DNA: TGTGCCTGTGACAAACTGGGGACCGATAAACTCATCTTT
CDR3 protein: CACDKLGTDKLIF
J gene: TRDJ1
clone size: few
D gene: TRDD3
V gene: TRDV2

CDR3 DNA: TGTGCCTGTGACGTACTGGGGGATACGACCTGGGACACCCGACAGATGTTTTTC
CDR3 protein: CACDVLGDTTWDTRQMFF
J gene: TRDJ3
clone size: few
D gene: TRDD3
V gene: TRDV2

CDR3 DNA: TGTGCCTGTGACACCGTACTGGGGGATACTACGCGCTCCTGGGACACCCGACAGATGTTTTTC
CDR3 protein: CACDTVLGDTTRSWDTRQMFF
J gene: TRDJ3
clone size: -
D gene: TRDD3
V gene: TRDV2

CDR3 DNA: TGTGCTCTTGGGGAGGGATACGGTTTAGGGGACAACACCGATAAACTCATCTTT
CDR3 protein: CALGEGYGLGDNTDKLIF
J gene: TRDJ1
clone size: few
D gene: TRDD3
V gene: TRDV1

CDR3 DNA: TGTGCCTGTGACACTCTACTGGGGGATTTGACAGCACAACTCTTCTTT
CDR3 protein: CACDTLLGDLTAQLFF
J gene: TRDJ2
clone size: few
D gene: TRDD3
V gene: TRDV2

CDR3 DNA: TGTGCCTGTGACACTTGGGGTACAGCACAACTCTTCTTT
CDR3 protein: CACDTWGTAQLFF
J gene: TRDJ2
clone size: medium-sized
D gene: -
V gene: TRDV2

CDR3 DNA: TGTGCCTGTGACACCGGGGATTCATTATCCTGGGACACCCGACAGATGTTTTTC
CDR3 protein: CACDTGDSLSWDTRQMFF
J gene: TRDJ3
clone size: few
D gene: -
V gene: TRDV2

CDR3 DNA: TGTGCCTGCGACACCGTCGCGGATACCGATAAACTCATCTTT
CDR3 protein: CACDTVADTDKLIF
J gene: TRDJ1
clone size: -
D gene: -
V gene: TRDV2

CDR3 DNA: TGTGCTCTTGGGGAGGCCTTCCTCCAACGTACTGGGGGCACGTACACCGATAAACTCATCTTT
CDR3 protein: CALGEAFLQRTGGTYTDKLIF
J gene: TRDJ1
clone size: few
D gene: -
V gene: TRDV1

CDR3 DNA: TGTGCCTGTGACACCTGGGGGGCAAGCTCCTGGGACACCCGACAGATGTTTTTC
CDR3 protein: CACDTWGASSWDTRQMFF
J gene: TRDJ3
clone size: medium-sized
D gene: -
V gene: TRDV2

CDR3 DNA: TGTGCCTGTGACACCGACCCTAACTGGGGGATAAAAGGAAGCTCCTGGGACACCCGACAGATGTTTTTC
CDR3 protein: CACDTDPNWGIKGSSWDTRQMFF
J gene: TRDJ3
clone size: few
D gene: TRDD3
V gene: TRDV2

CDR3 DNA: TGTGCCTGTGACAGACTGGGGGATTTGGGACTAAAGTACACCGATAAACTCATCTTT
CDR3 protein: CACDRLGDLGLKYTDKLIF
J gene: TRDJ1
clone size: -
D gene: TRDD3
V gene: TRDV2

CDR3 DNA: TGTGCCTGTGACTCTCTGGGGGACACCGGTAAACTCATCTTT
CDR3 protein: CACDSLGDTGKLIF
J gene: TRDJ1
clone size: -
D gene: TRDD3
V gene: TRDV2

CDR3 DNA: TGTGCAGCAAGGCGACTAGGCACTGTACCTTTGACAGCACAACTCTTCTTT
CDR3 protein: CAARRLGTVPLTAQLFF
J gene: TRDJ2
clone size: few
D gene: -
V gene: TRAV29/DV5

CDR3 DNA: TGTGCCTGTGACACTGGGGGATTCAGCTCCTGGGACACCCGACAGATGTTTTTC
CDR3 protein: CACDTGGFSSWDTRQMFF
J gene: TRDJ3
clone size: medium-sized
D gene: TRDD3
V gene: TRDV2

CDR3 DNA: TGTGCCTGTGACGTACTGGGGGAGAAGGGAACCTGGGACACCCGACAGATGTTTTTC
CDR3 protein: CACDVLGEKGTWDTRQMFF
J gene: TRDJ3
clone size: few
D gene: TRDD3
V gene: TRDV2

CDR3 DNA: TGTGCCTGTGACGCCCTACTGGGGGATACAGGAACAGCACAACTCTTCTTT
CDR3 protein: CACDALLGDTGTAQLFF
J gene: TRDJ2
clone size: -
D gene: TRDD3
V gene: TRDV2

CDR3 DNA: TGTGCCTGTGACAAAACTGGGGGATCCTGGGACACCCGACAGATGTTTTTC
CDR3 protein: CACDKTGGSWDTRQMFF
J gene: TRDJ3
clone size: -
D gene: TRDD3
V gene: TRDV2

CDR3 DNA: TGTGCCTGTGACACCGGGGGGTACTCCTGGGACACCCGACAGATGTTTTTC
CDR3 protein: CACDTGGYSWDTRQMFF
J gene: TRDJ3
clone size: -
D gene: -
V gene: TRDV2

CDR3 DNA: TGTGCCTGTGACCCCTCCTGGGGCCCCACCGATAAACTCATCTTT
CDR3 protein: CACDPSWGPTDKLIF
J gene: TRDJ1
clone size: few
D gene: -
V gene: TRDV2

CDR3 DNA: TGTGCCTGTGACACCATTTCCTTACTGGGGGTCTCATACTCCTGGGACACCCGACAGATGTTTTTC
CDR3 protein: CACDTISLLGVSYSWDTRQMFF
J gene: TRDJ3
clone size: -
D gene: TRDD3
V gene: TRDV2

CDR3 DNA: TGTGCCTGTGACTTACTGGGGGATGTGACCGATAAACTCATCTTT
CDR3 protein: CACDLLGDVTDKLIF
J gene: TRDJ1
clone size: few
D gene: TRDD3
V gene: TRDV2

CDR3 DNA: TGTGCCTGTGAGGCCCTACTGGGGGACACCGATAAACTCATCTTT
CDR3 protein: CACEALLGDTDKLIF
J gene: TRDJ1
clone size: few
D gene: TRDD3
V gene: TRDV2

CDR3 DNA: TGTGCAGCAAGCGAGGGGGTACTGGGGGATAAATCAGCACAACTCTTCTTT
CDR3 protein: CAASEGVLGDKSAQLFF
J gene: TRDJ2
clone size: few
D gene: TRDD3
V gene: TRAV29/DV5

CDR3 DNA: TGTGCCTGTGACGGGGTTAGCTCCTGGGACACCCGACAGATGTTTTTC
CDR3 protein: CACDGVSSWDTRQMFF
J gene: TRDJ3
clone size: few
D gene: -
V gene: TRDV2

CDR3 DNA: TGTGCCTGTGACACGACGGGGCCCCACCGCTCCTGGGACACCCGACAGATGTTTTTC
CDR3 protein: CACDTTGPHRSWDTRQMFF
J gene: TRDJ3
clone size: -
D gene: -
V gene: TRDV2

CDR3 DNA: TGTGCCTGTGACTTACTGGGGGATACGGGGGGAGCACAACTCTTCTTT
CDR3 protein: CACDLLGDTGGAQLFF
J gene: TRDJ2
clone size: medium-sized
D gene: TRDD3
V gene: TRDV2

CDR3 DNA: TGTGCCTGTGACACCTTTCTACTGGGGAGCTCCTGGGACACCCGACAGATGTTTTTC
CDR3 protein: CACDTFLLGSSWDTRQMFF
J gene: TRDJ3
clone size: medium-sized
D gene: TRDD3
V gene: TRDV2

CDR3 DNA: TGTGCCTGTGACACCTGGGGATACGATGGCTCCTGGGACACCCGACAGATGTTTTTC
CDR3 protein: CACDTWGYDGSWDTRQMFF
J gene: TRDJ3
clone size: few
D gene: TRDD3
V gene: TRDV2

CDR3 DNA: TGTGCCTGTGACTCCGGTACCCCAAGCTCCTGGGACACCCGACAGATGTTTTTC
CDR3 protein: CACDSGTPSSWDTRQMFF
J gene: TRDJ3
clone size: few
D gene: -
V gene: TRDV2

CDR3 DNA: TGTGCCTGTGACATGCTACTGGCTAGCTCCTGGGACACCCGACAGATGTTTTTC
CDR3 protein: CACDMLLASSWDTRQMFF
J gene: TRDJ3
clone size: -
D gene: -
V gene: TRDV2

CDR3 DNA: TGTGCCTGTGACATTTTGGGGGACACCGATAGACTCATCTTT
CDR3 protein: CACDILGDTDRLIF
J gene: TRDJ1
clone size: -
D gene: TRDD3
V gene: TRDV2

CDR3 DNA: TGTGCCTGTGACACCGTGGTAAGAGATGCCTGGGACACCCGACAGATGTTTTTC
CDR3 protein: CACDTVVRDAWDTRQMFF
J gene: TRDJ3
clone size: few
D gene: -
V gene: TRDV2

CDR3 DNA: TGTGCCTGTGACAGTATGAGCTCCTGGGACACCCGACAGATGTTTTTC
CDR3 protein: CACDSMSSWDTRQMFF
J gene: TRDJ3
clone size: -
D gene: -
V gene: TRDV2